This T cell receptor (beta chain) was observed in a study of neurological immune-mediated disorders. The CDR3 is 15 residues long. V was shortened by 3 bases and J by 6 bases, with 18 bases between the two germline ends. CDR1 is SGHRS and CDR2 is YFSETQ in the germline V gene. Noted time point: technical triplicate 2. The sorted libraries drew on 950,000 to 1,000,000 T cells that were CD4+ or CD8+. The cDNA was synthesized by means of template-switch 5'RACE, which was carried out with 10-nucleotide random UMIs. TCRdb independently ran MiXCR on the 5' RACE reads; one entry per CDR3 protein. Here the sample spans more than 30,000 distinct CDR3 sequences, more than 10% being singletons. This clonotype was detected many times. As yet, its antigen is unknown. Study outcomes and limitations: None of the CDR3 amino acid sequences of expanded clones recurred across subjects, suggesting private repertoires in all groups.

The specimen was CD4+ T cells from blood. The receptor was isolated from a female donor with HTLV-1-associated myelopathy (HAM/TSP). The J gene is TRBJ1-2, the V gene TRBV5-1; tentative D call: TRBD1 (6 bases). The CDR3 DNA reads as TGCGCCAGCAGCTCGTGGGCCCTGGGGGCCGATGGCTACACCTTC. This translates into CASSSWALGADGYTF.